This entry lists 21 T cell receptor beta chains sequenced from one sample in a study of T cells in Graves' hyperthyroidism and ophthalmopathy. The source material, RNA transcripts, was used to amplify TCR beta CDR3 regions. The study used the HTBI primer set for a first-round RT-PCR of the TCR CDR3. TCRdb reprocessed the multiplex PCR reads via MiXCR and lists one record per CDR3 protein. The sample yields hundreds of thousands of distinct CDR3 sequences, over 12% seen once. The sample was blood. The source is a man younger than 35 with Graves' ophthalmopathy.

About this clonotype: This clone may be a read error of a much larger clone one base away. The V call is TRBV11-2, the J call TRBJ1-4; 9 bases map to TRBD1. J gave up 8 bases and V 8 bases, and 12 bases lay outside the gene matches. The CDR3 has 15 residues. Germline lookup yields CDR1 SGHAT and CDR2 FQNNGV. Written as DNA, the CDR3 is TGTGCCAGCGGCTGGGAGACAGGGGGGGCCGAAAAACTGTTTTTT. It encodes CASGWETGGAEKLFF.

This clonotype has at least ten counts. The V gene is TRBV2, the J gene TRBJ1-1, with unresolved D. This CDR3 is built from 17 residues. The V end was cut by 2 bases, the J end by 1 base, with 17 bases between. Germline V lookup: CDR1 SNHLY, CDR2 FYNNEI. The CDR3 here is CASSERKGPEGNTEAFF. DNA for the CDR3: TGTGCCAGCAGTGAACGGAAGGGCCCGGAGGGGAACACTGAAGCTTTCTTT.

CDR3 sequence: CAISGLAGEETQYF. The CDR3 region has the DNA TGTGCCATCAGTGGGTTAGCGGGGGAAGAGACCCAGTACTTC. The chain employs TRBV10-3 and TRBJ2-5; TRBD2 matches 9 bases. V gave up 4 bases and J gave up 3 bases; unmatched junction bases: 3. The CDR3 is made up of 14 amino acids. The germline V gene has CDR1 ENHRY and CDR2 SYGVKD.

At least ten counts were recorded for this clonotype. V gene TRBV10-3 combines with J gene TRBJ2-3; 10 nucleotides line up with TRBD2. Trimming cost V 7 bases and J 7 bases; bases outside gene matches: 8. This CDR3 spans 14 amino acids. Germline CDR1 is ENHRY and CDR2 is SYGVKD. The CDR3 protein is CAIKISGGLNTQYF. The CDR3 DNA is TGTGCCATCAAAATTAGCGGGGGGCTGAATACGCAGTATTTT.

The CDR3 DNA reads as TGTGCCAGCAGCTACAACAGGAACACTGAAGCTTTCTTT. Amino acids: CASSYNRNTEAFF. V usage is TRBV7-9 and J usage is TRBJ1-1; no clear D gene. The CDR3 covers 13 residues. Germline V lookup: CDR1 SEHNR, CDR2 FQNEAQ (reference sequence). The ends were cut back, 4 bases at V and 1 base at J, with 7 bases in the middle.

This clonotype has at least ten counts. The chain uses TRBV7-9 and TRBJ2-7, with 11 bases lining up with TRBD2. Germline CDR1 reads SEHNR; CDR2 reads FQNEAQ (reference sequence). This CDR3 region has 17 residues. V was clipped by 5 bases and J by 0 bases; unmatched bases: 9. CDR3 sequence (DNA): TGTGCCAGCAGCGGAAGGACCGGGACTAGCGGCTCCTACGAGCAGTACTTC. Amino acids: CASSGRTGTSGSYEQYF. Together with reference TRBV7-9 and TRBJ2-7, the CDR3 gives the full variable domain: DTGVSQNPRHKITKRGQNVTFRCDPISEHNRLYWYRQTLGQGPEFLTYFQNEAQLEKSRLLSDRFSAERPKGSFSTLEIQRTEQGDSAMYLCASSGRTGTSGSYEQYFGPGTRLTVT.

The chain recombines TRBV20-1 with TRBJ2-1, with unresolved D. Trimming left V 6 bases short and J 2 bases short, with 17 bases between. This CDR3 region has 15 residues. Per the germline V gene, CDR1 is DFQATT and CDR2 is SNEGSKA (reference sequence). The CDR3 protein is CSAPSPGRTYNEQFF. CDR3 in DNA: TGCAGTGCCCCGTCTCCCGGCAGAACCTACAATGAGCAGTTCTTC.

This clonotype came up a few times. This chain uses TRBV3-1 with TRBJ1-1; tentative D call: TRBD1 (6 bases). The CDR3 totals 14 residues. V lost 6 bases, J lost 4 bases, and 15 bases lay in between. Germline V gene data show CDR1 as LGHDT and CDR2 as YNNKEL (reference sequence). The DNA of the CDR3 is TGTGCCAGCAGTGCGTCGGGGGCTAGCACTGAAGCTTTCTTT. This sequence encodes CASSASGASTEAFF.

The table lists this clonotype with many counts. The CDR3 is CSVEGLAGPEQYF. The CDR3, as DNA: TGCAGCGTTGAGGGACTAGCGGGACCCGAGCAGTACTTC. The V gene is TRBV29-1, the J gene TRBJ2-7; the match to TRBD2 covers 13 bases. CDR1 is SQVTM and CDR2 is ANQGSEA in the germline V gene. The junction had 2 bases not matched to a gene; V was cut back by 3 bases and J by 6 bases. This CDR3 has 13 residues.

This clonotype has a count of ten or more. The chain carries TRBV29-1 and TRBJ2-1; 10 bases align to TRBD1. Germline CDR1 reads SQVTM; CDR2 reads ANQGSEA. The CDR3 has 14 amino acids. The J segment lost 8 bases and the V segment lost 3 bases, leaving 7 bases of the junction unmatched. The CDR3 spells CSVESPGTGDEQFF. In nucleotides, the CDR3 is TGCAGCGTTGAGAGTCCCGGGACAGGGGATGAGCAGTTCTTC.

The chain has TRBV6-1 and TRBJ2-5; D might be TRBD1 (5 bases). V shed 2 bases and J shed 0 bases, with 10 bases lying between them. CDR1 is MNHNS, CDR2 SASEGT, per germline. This CDR3 is 15 amino acids long. The CDR3 spells CASSELAGHQETQYF. Written as DNA, the CDR3 is TGTGCCAGCAGTGAACTGGCAGGGCACCAAGAGACCCAGTACTTC.

This clonotype was observed many times. The J gene is TRBJ2-1, the V gene TRBV7-9, with 10 bases fitting TRBD2. The CDR3 extends over 14 amino acids. Germline V CDR1 and CDR2: SEHNR, FQNEAQ (reference sequence). The junction had 4 bases not matched to a gene; V was cut back by 5 bases and J by 6 bases. The CDR3 region has the DNA TGTGCCAGCAGCCCGGGACTAGCGTTCAATGAGCAGTTCTTC. The encoded protein is CASSPGLAFNEQFF.

In this sample, this clonotype turned up a few times. The chain employs TRBV19 and TRBJ1-1; no definite D call. The germline gives CDR1 LNHDA, CDR2 SQIVND (reference sequence). V gave up 4 bases and J gave up 5 bases, with 11 bases separating them. The CDR3 is 13 residues long. CDR3: CASSRAGETEAFF. For the CDR3, the DNA is TGTGCCAGTAGTAGGGCGGGCGAAACTGAAGCTTTCTTT.

This clonotype was counted once. The chain carries TRBV11-2 and TRBJ2-3; 15 nucleotides line up with TRBD2. Germline values: CDR1 SGHAT, CDR2 FQNNGV. Germline trimming cut 3 bases from V and 6 bases from J; bases unmatched to any gene: 4. The length of the CDR3 is 16 residues. The CDR3 sequence is CASSFGLAGGRDTQYF. The CDR3 nucleotides read TGTGCCAGCAGCTTCGGACTAGCGGGAGGGCGCGATACGCAGTATTTT.

The table lists this clonotype with many counts. This chain connects TRBV5-1 to TRBJ2-5; 8 positions match TRBD1. The CDR3 is 14 residues long. Germline CDR1 is SGHRS and CDR2 is YFSETQ. After removal of 4 bases from V and 3 bases from J, the junction contained 5 bases not matched to a gene. CDR3 protein: CASSPRTGKETQYF. The CDR3 DNA reads as TGCGCCAGCAGCCCAAGGACAGGGAAAGAGACCCAGTACTTC.

In regard to this clonotype: A much larger clone sits a single nucleotide away, making a read error possible. Because it lacks the conserved phenylalanine or tryptophan at the end, this CDR3 is likely a read error. The chain carries TRBV5-5 and TRBJ2-3; tentative D call: TRBD1 (5 bases). The germline CDR1 and CDR2 sequences are SGHKS and YYEKEE (reference sequence). CDR3 size: 14 residues. Trimming left V 1 base short and J 1 base short, with 7 bases between. The CDR3 sequence: CASSLIRGTDTQYL. The CDR3 DNA sequence: TGTGCCAGCAGCTTGATCAGGGGCACAGATACGCAGTATCTT.

Comments on this clonotype: A read error may be the cause here, since a much bigger clone is one base away. V is TRBV3-1 and J is TRBJ2-1; TRBD2 agrees at 12 bases. This CDR3 has 16 amino acids. Germline assignment: CDR1 LGHDT and CDR2 YNNKEL (reference sequence). The V gene end was trimmed by 7 bases and the J gene end by 7 bases; junction bases not matched to a gene: 11. CDR3 bases: TGTGCCAGCACCAAAGTGGCTAGCGGGAGGGGTAATGAGCAGTTCTTC. The encoded protein is CASTKVASGRGNEQFF.

This clonotype was detected ten times or more. The chain links TRBV11-2 to TRBJ2-7, with TRBD2 matching over 11 bases. After removal of 7 bases from V and 6 bases from J, the junction contained 5 bases not matched to a gene. Germline V gene lookup returns CDR1 SGHAT and CDR2 FQNNGV. This CDR3 comprises 13 residues. The CDR3 sequence is CASNQLAGVEQYF. CDR3 bases: TGTGCCAGCAACCAACTAGCGGGAGTCGAGCAGTACTTC.

The chain joins TRBV19 to TRBJ2-7; 8 bases are shared with TRBD1. The V and J ends lost 3 bases and 2 bases, in that order; junction bases with no gene match: 27. This CDR3 region has 22 residues. In germline, CDR1 is LNHDA, CDR2 SQIVND (reference sequence). The CDR3 coding sequence is TGTGCCAGTAGTATGGATTCGGGTCGGGCCGGGACAGGCCCTCCCGGGACCTACGAGCAGTACTTC. This encodes CASSMDSGRAGTGPPGTYEQYF.

This sequence joins TRBV27 and TRBJ2-1; 11 nucleotides match TRBD2. The CDR3 extends over 16 amino acids. Germline V gene lookup returns CDR1 MNHEY and CDR2 SMNVEV (reference sequence). V lost 1 base to trimming and J lost 8 bases; unmatched junction nucleotides: 7. The CDR3 sequence: CASSLLSLAGVDEQFF. The CDR3 region has the DNA TGTGCCAGCAGTTTATTATCACTAGCGGGGGTTGATGAGCAGTTCTTC.

This clonotype was recorded at least ten times. The V and J genes are TRBV11-3 and TRBJ2-1; D is possibly TRBD1 or TRBD2 (5 bases each). The V end was cut by 5 bases, the J end by 4 bases, with 21 bases between. CDR1 is SGHNT and CDR2 is YENEEA in the germline V gene. The CDR3 runs to 17 residues. The CDR3 loop is CASSGRDRIGDYNEQFF. CDR3 DNA sequence: TGTGCCAGCAGCGGACGGGACCGAATAGGTGATTACAATGAGCAGTTCTTC. Looking up the rest from reference TRBV11-3 and TRBJ2-1 gives the full variable domain: EAGVVQSPRYKIIEKKQPVAFWCNPISGHNTLYWYLQNLGQGPELLIRYENEEAVDDSQLPKDRFSAERLKGVDSTLKIQPAELGDSAVYLCASSGRDRIGDYNEQFFGPGTRLTVL.